This TCR beta chain was recorded in a study of blood T cells in healthy people across ages. The V and J ends lost 5 bases and 13 bases respectively, with 24 bases between them. The CDR3 is 15 residues long. Germline CDR1 and CDR2: SEHNR and FQNEAQ (reference sequence). Sample-barcoded 5' priming and a J-beta primer mix drove a second PCR of 7 to 11 cycles. Every cDNA molecule bore a tag from a template-switch adaptor containing 12 random nucleotides. TCRdb used MiXCR to reprocess the 5' RACE reads, holding one entry per CDR3 protein. The sample has more than 1,400,000 distinct CDR3 sequences; 42% are singletons. Healthy individuals of Caucasian origin from Russia, aged roughly 6 to 90, served as donors.

This clonotype was sampled from a young woman in good health. The V and J genes are TRBV7-9 and TRBJ2-4, with D perhaps TRBD1 (6 bases). The material sequenced was blood. CDR3 residues: CASSPQGIPYNEQYF. In DNA form, the CDR3 reads TGTGCCAGCAGCCCCCAGGGGATACCTTACAATGAGCAGTACTTC.